The 6 T cell receptor beta chains below all came from one sample that was sequenced in a study of cytomegalovirus exposure and HLA in healthy donors. With 60 Vbeta and 13 Jbeta primers, the PCR was carried out. Profiling relied on immunoSEQ multiplex PCR, and the TCRdb table lists in-frame clones only, not all of them. The sample holds fewer than 120,000 clones; about 86% are singletons and the top ten take approximately 1.8%. The sequencing sample was made of PBMCs. The receptors were gathered from a man aged 40-55 years in good health and CMV-seronegative.

The chain is built from TRBV6-5 and TRBJ1-1; 7 nucleotides match TRBD1. CDR1 and CDR2 (germline): MNHEY, SVGAGI. The CDR3 sequence is 14 residues long. V shed 6 bases, J shed 0 bases, and the junction held 4 bases outside the gene matches. This chain's CDR3 is CASRIQGLNTEAFF. CDR3 sequence (DNA): TGTGCCAGCAGAATACAGGGGTTGAACACTGAAGCTTTCTTT.

This chain links TRBV2 with TRBJ1-2, with D perhaps TRBD1 (5 bases). CDR1 is SNHLY and CDR2 is FYNNEI in the germline V gene. The CDR3 extends over 15 amino acids. V was trimmed by 1 base and J by 8 bases, leaving 17 bases between them. The CDR3 protein is CASSEEFRATEGYTF. The CDR3 DNA follows: TGTGCCAGCAGTGAAGAGTTCAGGGCAACAGAAGGCTACACCTTC.

The V and J genes are TRBV28 and TRBJ2-7; 8 positions match TRBD2. Looked up from germline, CDR1 is MDHEN and CDR2 is SYDVKM. The CDR3 length is 16 residues. Trimming took 5 bases from V and 6 from J; bases not matched to a gene: 15. In nucleotides, the CDR3 is TGTGCCAGCAGTCACAAACGGGGGCGGGGGGCCCCCGAGCAGTACTTC. Translation: CASSHKRGRGAPEQYF. The full variable domain, rest sourced from reference TRBV28 and TRBJ2-7, is DVKVTQSSRYLVKRTGEKVFLECVQDMDHENMFWYRQDPGLGLRLIYFSYDVKMKEKGDIPEGYSVSREKKERFSLILESASTNQTSMYLCASSHKRGRGAPEQYFGPGTRLTVT.

Of note for this clone: This sample also contains other DNA sequences that code for the same CDR3. The V call is TRBV7-9, the J call TRBJ1-2; TRBD1 matches 7 bases. This CDR3 has 13 amino acids. In germline, CDR1 is SEHNR, CDR2 FQNEAQ (reference sequence). Trimming cost V 3 bases and J 8 bases; bases outside gene matches: 6. Here the CDR3 DNA reads TGTGCCAGCAGCTTGGAAGGGGGCCGGGGCTACACCTTC. It specifies CASSLEGGRGYTF.

This chain uses TRBV10-3 with TRBJ2-3; 16 bases match TRBD2. This CDR3 has 16 residues. CDR1 is ENHRY and CDR2 is SYGVKD in the germline V gene. The V segment lost 6 bases and the J segment 6 bases; nucleotides outside the gene matches: 6. CDR3 sequence: CAIRGTSGGEVDTQYF. CDR3 bases: TGTGCCATCAGGGGGACTAGCGGGGGGGAGGTGGATACGCAGTATTTT.

This clone occurred once. The chain employs TRBV7-8 and TRBJ2-7; 8 positions match TRBD1. The V segment lost 5 bases and the J segment 3 bases; nucleotides outside the gene matches: 9. This CDR3 contains 15 residues. From germline, CDR1 is SGHVS and CDR2 FQNEAQ. The CDR3 spells CASSEGQGGVYEQYF. In DNA form, the CDR3 reads TGTGCCAGCAGCGAAGGACAGGGAGGAGTCTACGAGCAGTACTTC.